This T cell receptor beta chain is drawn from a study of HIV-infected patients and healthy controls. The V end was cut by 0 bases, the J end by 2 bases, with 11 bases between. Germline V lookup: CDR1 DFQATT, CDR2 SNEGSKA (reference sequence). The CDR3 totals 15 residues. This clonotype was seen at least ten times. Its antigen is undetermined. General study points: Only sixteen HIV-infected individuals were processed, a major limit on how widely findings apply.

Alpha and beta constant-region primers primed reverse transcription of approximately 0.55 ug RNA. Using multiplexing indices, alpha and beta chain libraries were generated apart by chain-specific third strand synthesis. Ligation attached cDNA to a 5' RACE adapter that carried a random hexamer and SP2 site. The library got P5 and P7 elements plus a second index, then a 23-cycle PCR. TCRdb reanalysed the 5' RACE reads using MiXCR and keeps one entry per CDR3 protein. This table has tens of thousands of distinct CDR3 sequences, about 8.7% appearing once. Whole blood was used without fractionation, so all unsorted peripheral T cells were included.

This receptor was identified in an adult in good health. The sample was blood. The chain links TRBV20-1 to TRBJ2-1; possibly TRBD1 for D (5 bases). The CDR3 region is CSARDVRATYNEQFF. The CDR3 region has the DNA TGCAGTGCTAGAGATGTCAGGGCTACCTACAATGAGCAGTTCTTC.